Below, 25 T cell receptor beta chains from the same sample are listed, as sequenced in a study of cytomegalovirus exposure and HLA in healthy donors. Sequencing used immunoSEQ multiplex PCR; TCRdb keeps in-frame clones, though not all of them. The sample records under 250,000 clones, about 81% being singletons. Sequenced sample: PBMCs. Receptor source: a woman in her twenties or thirties in good health and CMV-seronegative.

This clone was counted at least ten times. The chain is built from TRBV4-2 and TRBJ2-7; 8 bases fit TRBD1. The germline gives CDR1 LGHNA, CDR2 YNFKEQ. J gave up 6 bases and V 0 bases, and 13 bases lay outside the gene matches. The CDR3 sequence is 17 residues long. The CDR3 DNA is TGTGCCAGCAGCCAAGATGGGAGAGGACAGGGCTCCCCCGAGCAGTACTTC. Residues: CASSQDGRGQGSPEQYF.

V gene TRBV15 combines with J gene TRBJ1-4; 9 positions match TRBD1. The trim removed 4 bases at V and 9 bases at J, leaving 12 bases unmatched. From germline, CDR1 is LNHNV and CDR2 YYDKDF (reference sequence). The CDR3 totals 16 residues. The CDR3 region has the DNA TGTGCCACCAGCAAACCTACAGGGGGCGGATTGCAAAAACTGTTTTTT. It yields the protein CATSKPTGGGLQKLFF. Using reference TRBV15 and TRBJ1-4 for the parts outside the CDR3, the full variable domain is DAMVIQNPRYQVTQFGKPVTLSCSQTLNHNVMYWYQQKSSQAPKLLFHYYDKDFNNEADTPDNFQSRRPNTSFCFLDIRSPGLGDTAMYLCATSKPTGGGLQKLFFGSGTQLSVL.

The J gene is TRBJ2-7, the V gene TRBV27; perhaps TRBD2 as D (7 bases). Germline CDR1 is MNHEY and CDR2 is SMNVEV (reference sequence). The V gene lost 8 bases and the J gene lost 6 bases, with 14 bases spanning the gap. This CDR3 has 12 amino acids. CDR3 protein: CASGGGRVEQYF. The CDR3 coding sequence is TGTGCCAGCGGCGGGGGCAGGGTCGAGCAGTACTTC.

The chain joins TRBV10-3 to TRBJ1-1; 10 nucleotides line up with TRBD1. Germline loops: CDR1 ENHRY, CDR2 SYGVKD. The CDR3 extends over 13 amino acids. The V gene end was trimmed by 10 bases and the J gene end by 4 bases; junction bases not matched to a gene: 6. Here the CDR3 reads CATEDRGTTEAFF. CDR3 sequence (DNA): TGTGCCACAGAGGACAGGGGGACCACTGAAGCTTTCTTT.

The chain couples TRBV9 to TRBJ1-2; tentatively, D is TRBD1 (5 bases). The length of the CDR3 is 13 residues. CDR1 and CDR2 from the germline V gene are SGDLS and YYNGEE. The germline V and J ends were trimmed by 4 bases and 6 bases, with 13 bases remaining between them. The CDR3 protein is CASSRGLDDGYTF. In DNA form, the CDR3 reads TGTGCCAGCAGCCGGGGGTTAGACGATGGCTACACCTTC.

V and J are TRBV6-5 and TRBJ1-2; 8 bases map to TRBD1. This CDR3 comprises 12 residues. V gave up 5 bases and J gave up 7 bases; unmatched junction bases: 3. Germline values: CDR1 MNHEY, CDR2 SVGAGI. The CDR3 sequence: CASSATGVGYTF. Here the CDR3 DNA reads TGTGCCAGCAGTGCGACAGGGGTTGGCTACACCTTC.

J is TRBJ1-6 and V is TRBV5-1; 8 nucleotides agree with TRBD1. Germline CDR1 and CDR2: SGHRS and YFSETQ. The CDR3 has 18 amino acids. V gave up 3 bases and J gave up 3 bases; unmatched junction bases: 11. The CDR3 is CASSSQKQGGDYNSPLHF. CDR3 coding DNA: TGCGCCAGCAGCTCTCAAAAACAGGGGGGCGACTATAATTCACCCCTCCACTTT. Using reference TRBV5-1 and TRBJ1-6 for the parts outside the CDR3, the full variable domain is KAGVTQTPRYLIKTRGQQVTLSCSPISGHRSVSWYQQTPGQGLQFLFEYFSETQRNKGNFPGRFSGRQFSNSRSEMNVSTLELGDSALYLCASSSQKQGGDYNSPLHFGNGTRLTVT.

The genes are TRBV7-8 and TRBJ2-7, with 8 bases aligning to TRBD2. The V and J ends lost 3 bases and 5 bases, in that order; junction bases with no gene match: 9. The CDR3 covers 15 residues. The germline V gene has CDR1 SGHVS and CDR2 FQNEAQ. In DNA form, the CDR3 reads TGTGCCAGCAGCTTGCCTAGCGGGCGGAGGAACGAGCAGTACTTC. Encoded protein: CASSLPSGRRNEQYF.

The table lists this clone with a few counts. V gene TRBV10-3 combines with J gene TRBJ2-7; TRBD1 aligns across 10 bases. Per germline, CDR1 ENHRY and CDR2 SYGVKD. This CDR3 has 15 amino acids. The ends lost 7 bases at V and 3 bases at J; junction bases unmatched: 9. The CDR3 DNA reads as TGTGCCATCACTGACCGGGACAGGGGTCACTACGAGCAGTACTTC. This encodes CAITDRDRGHYEQYF.

The chain is built from TRBV7-8 and TRBJ2-2; 9 bases align to TRBD2. The CDR3 totals 15 residues. From germline, CDR1 is SGHVS and CDR2 FQNEAQ. The trim removed 5 bases at V and 6 bases at J, leaving 7 bases unmatched. CDR3 nucleotide sequence: TGTGCCAGCAGCCAGGGTCTAGCGGGGTCCGGGGAGCTGTTTTTT. It is translated as CASSQGLAGSGELFF.

The chain has TRBV20-1 and TRBJ2-2; TRBD2 matches at 11 bases. The germline V gene has CDR1 DFQATT and CDR2 SNEGSKA (reference sequence). This CDR3 is 11 amino acids long. V trimming: 6 bases; J trimming: 17 bases; junction bases outside the gene matches: 8. CDR3 sequence: CSAKLAGVCFF. The CDR3 DNA reads TGCAGTGCCAAACTAGCGGGAGTGTGTTTTTTT.

This rearrangement joins TRBV4-2 to TRBJ2-3; possibly TRBD1 for D (7 bases). Trimming pared 1 base from V and 4 bases from J, leaving 15 bases between. Germline CDR1 reads LGHNA; CDR2 reads YNFKEQ. This CDR3 comprises 16 residues. In DNA, the CDR3 is TGTGCCAGCAGCCAAGGCCCAGGGGGGTCTGCAGATACGCAGTATTTT. Residues: CASSQGPGGSADTQYF.

The J gene is TRBJ2-7, the V gene TRBV7-9; tentative D call: TRBD1 (6 bases). The V and J ends lost 5 bases and 0 bases respectively, with 20 bases between them. Germline CDR1 and CDR2: SEHNR and FQNEAQ (reference sequence). CDR3 size: 17 residues. The DNA of the CDR3 is TGTGCCAGCAGCCCCAGTAAAATAGGACAGTTCTCCTACGAGCAGTACTTC. This encodes CASSPSKIGQFSYEQYF.

This chain connects TRBV4-2 to TRBJ2-1; perhaps TRBD2 as D (6 bases). This CDR3 is 16 amino acids long. Germline V CDR1 and CDR2: LGHNA, YNFKEQ. V lost 4 bases and J lost 5, with 18 bases in between. The CDR3 sequence: CASSPQGLKTHNEQFF. DNA for the CDR3: TGTGCCAGCAGCCCTCAGGGACTCAAGACCCACAATGAGCAGTTCTTC.

A single count supports this clone. CDR3 loop: CASSLGQGAAYEQYF. CDR3 bases: TGTGCCAGCAGCCTGGGACAGGGGGCCGCCTACGAGCAGTACTTC. The rearrangement uses TRBV28 and TRBJ2-7; 12 nucleotides match TRBD1. J gave up 2 bases and V 6 bases, and 5 bases lay outside the gene matches. The CDR3 loop spans 15 amino acids. The germline V gene encodes CDR1 MDHEN and CDR2 SYDVKM.

The CDR3 bases are TGCGGAATACAGGGGGCCCATGGCTACACCTTC. Its translation: CGIQGAHGYTF. This chain links TRBV29-1 with TRBJ1-2, with TRBD1 matching 9 bases. The CDR3 has 11 residues. Germline-derived CDR1 and CDR2 are SQVTM and ANQGSEA.

A few counts support this clone. The V and J genes are TRBV7-7 and TRBJ2-2; maybe TRBD1 (6 bases). V dropped 1 base and J dropped 4 bases, with 7 bases sitting between them. The CDR3 is made up of 14 amino acids. Germline V gives CDR1 SSHAT, CDR2 FNYEAQ (reference sequence). The CDR3 nucleotides are TGTGCCAGCAGCTTAGAAGGGGGCACCGGGGAGCTGTTTTTT. Protein sequence: CASSLEGGTGELFF.

This clone was counted only a few times. This chain joins TRBV30 and TRBJ1-4; D might be TRBD1 (6 bases). Trimming removed 5 bases at V and 7 bases at J, with 11 bases between. Germline loops: CDR1 GTSNPN, CDR2 SVGIG (reference sequence). CDR3 size: 12 residues. Here the CDR3 reads CAWGQFSEKLFF. The CDR3 DNA reads TGTGCCTGGGGACAGTTTTCTGAAAAACTGTTTTTT.

The rearrangement links TRBV6-1 to TRBJ1-1; TRBD1 is a possible D gene (5 bases). CDR1 and CDR2 from the germline V gene are MNHNS and SASEGT. The CDR3 spans 11 residues. V was clipped by 6 bases and J by 10 bases, with 12 bases between them. The CDR3 protein is CASRTERSAFF. Written as DNA, the CDR3 is TGTGCCAGCAGGACAGAACGGTCAGCTTTCTTT.

This rearrangement joins TRBV28 to TRBJ1-2; TRBD1 matches at 8 bases. The germline V gene has CDR1 MDHEN and CDR2 SYDVKM. V lost 6 bases and J lost 5; bases outside the gene matches: 14. The CDR3 runs 16 residues. DNA for the CDR3: TGTGCCAGCAGACCCAATAATGGACAGGGAGGGTATGGCTACACCTTC. Amino acid sequence: CASRPNNGQGGYGYTF.

The V gene is TRBV4-1, the J gene TRBJ2-5; 11 positions match TRBD2. Germline CDR1 MGHRA, CDR2 YSYEKL. This CDR3 is 16 amino acids long. J was trimmed by 4 bases and V by 6 bases; bases with no gene match: 10. The CDR3 region has the DNA TGCGCCAGCAGTAATAGCGGGGGGGGCCGGAGAGAGACCCAGTACTTC. Translation: CASSNSGGGRRETQYF.

The chain couples TRBV18 to TRBJ1-1; 8 bases match TRBD1. Germline-derived CDR1 and CDR2 are KGHSH and LQKENI. Trimming took 3 bases from V and 0 from J; bases not matched to a gene: 6. There are 16 residues in the CDR3. The CDR3 sequence: CASSPLGQGLNTEAFF. The CDR3 nucleotides read TGTGCCAGCTCACCCCTTGGACAGGGACTGAACACTGAAGCTTTCTTT.

The CDR3 reads CATSSGRTGGSYEQYF. DNA for the CDR3: TGTGCCACCAGCAGTGGCCGGACAGGGGGCTCCTACGAGCAGTACTTC. The V gene is TRBV15, the J gene TRBJ2-7, with 10 positions matching TRBD1. The length of the CDR3 is 16 residues. Unmatched junction bases numbered 5, after V lost 3 bases and J lost 0 bases. CDR1 is LNHNV and CDR2 is YYDKDF in the germline V gene (reference sequence).

This clone was detected a few times. The chain combines TRBV6-5 with TRBJ1-3, with D tentatively TRBD1 (6 bases). Germline assignment: CDR1 MNHEY and CDR2 SVGAGI. Trimming stripped 4 bases from V and 3 bases from J, with 16 bases between. CDR3 length equals 16 residues. DNA of the CDR3: TGTGCCAGCAGTTCCAGAGGGGGGGCGGGTGGAAACACCATATATTTT. Protein sequence: CASSSRGGAGGNTIYF.

This clone came up a few times. The chain combines TRBV9 with TRBJ2-3; D gene ambiguous. Trimming cost V 2 bases and J 2 bases, with 15 bases left between them. This CDR3 contains 16 residues. The germline V gene encodes CDR1 SGDLS and CDR2 YYNGEE. CDR3 nucleotides: TGTGCCAGCAGCGTGTTGGTGGGCATAGACACAGATACGCAGTATTTT. It codes for CASSVLVGIDTDTQYF.